The rows below give T cell receptor beta chains drawn from one sample of a study of response to subunit inactivated influenza vaccine. TCRdb reprocessed the RT-PCR reads via MiXCR and lists one record per CDR3 protein. The table has approximately 700,000 distinct CDR3 sequences, around 14% seen once; the top ten hold 5.5% to 8%. Sample: PBMCs from blood, taken around two weeks before vaccination. The source is a man aged 45-65 years who received an inactivated influenza vaccine. Both conserved end residues are part of each CDR3. Each record gives: V gene, J gene, CDR3 protein.

TRBV29-1	TRBJ2-1	CSIWMGNEQFF
TRBV21-1	TRBJ2-7	CASSNLQGVAYEQYF
TRBV7-9	TRBJ1-6	CASSAGGKRNSPLHF
TRBV7-9	TRBJ2-7	CASSLLTATSGEQYF
TRBV27	TRBJ1-1	CASSIQGVGTEAFF
TRBV12-3/TRBV12-4	TRBJ1-1	CASRGRVNTEAFF
TRBV7-2	TRBJ2-7	CASSRGTSGISYEQYF
TRBV28	TRBJ2-1	CASSLPSLARGGNEQFF
TRBV7-9	TRBJ2-1	CASSSHSLPNEQFF
TRBV6-1	TRBJ1-3	CASSQSPDPEVRSGNTIYF
TRBV5-1	TRBJ2-7	CASSLATVKYEQYF
TRBV7-2	TRBJ2-1	CASSLAHLRGGRNEQFF
TRBV2	TRBJ2-5	CASSAGIEETQYF
TRBV6-5	TRBJ2-3	CASSYSLAGVDTQYF
TRBV5-1	TRBJ2-7	CASSPSGDRTYEQYF
TRBV4-1	TRBJ2-1	CASRPGMSYNEQFF
TRBV24-1	TRBJ2-5	CATRDRGETQYF
TRBV3-1	TRBJ2-1	CASSQEIGEYNNEQFF
TRBV6-1	TRBJ2-5	CASRERASGRGETQYF
TRBV5-1	TRBJ2-5	CASSLVASGLQETQYF
TRBV20-1	TRBJ2-1	CSGNRDSYNEQFF
TRBV15	TRBJ2-2	CATSRRAGVGAGELFF
TRBV15	TRBJ2-5	CATSRRLMVGETQYF
TRBV4-1	TRBJ2-3	CASSQDGLSLGLQYF
TRBV12-3/TRBV12-4	TRBJ2-3	CASSLTLAGVTDTQYF
TRBV29-1	TRBJ2-1	CSVTPSWGYEQFF
TRBV11-1	TRBJ2-1	CASSSTGVEQFF
TRBV6-2/TRBV6-3	TRBJ1-5	CASRRRGPGNQPQHF
TRBV12-3/TRBV12-4	TRBJ2-3	CASRVFGGTSTDTQYF
TRBV4-1	TRBJ2-1	CASSQVETINEQFF
TRBV12-3/TRBV12-4	TRBJ2-7	CASSFGGEDYEQYF
TRBV5-6	TRBJ1-1	CASSSAPTGNTEAFF
TRBV7-6	TRBJ2-7	CASSQETGVSEQYF
TRBV6-5	TRBJ2-7	CASSTWNEQYF
TRBV20-1	TRBJ2-5	CSSYPTWGQETQYF
TRBV12-3/TRBV12-4	TRBJ1-6	CASSETNGNSPLHF